These 8 T cell receptor beta chains came from one sample sequenced in a study of OX40 agonist ivuxolimab in advanced cancers. Libraries were made using the immunoSEQ multiplex PCR assay. TCRdb obtained this table from immuneACCESS and retained in-frame rearrangements with V and J assigned. These tables miss some clones; where compared with another copy, unresolved V genes account for less than half of the shortfall, and the remainder is unexplained. The sample yields more than 25,000 clones; 82% were counted once. The top ten hold roughly a fifth of the sample. Sequences were derived from CD4+ or CD8+ T cells sorted from blood, sampled in a trial of the OX40 agonist ivuxolimab. These TCRs come from an adult with an advanced solid tumor such as melanoma, head and neck, liver or kidney cancer.

The J gene is TRBJ2-7, the V gene TRBV28; a weak D match, TRBD1 (6 bases). This CDR3 region has 14 residues. Germline CDR1 is MDHEN and CDR2 is SYDVKM. V lost 6 bases to trimming and J lost 2 bases, with 14 bases between them. DNA of the CDR3: TGTGCCAGCAGCCCGGGACACAGACCCTACGAGCAGTACTTC. As protein: CASSPGHRPYEQYF.

The rearrangement joins TRBV5-1 to TRBJ2-1; D is perhaps TRBD1 (5 bases). The V and J ends lost 7 bases and 5 bases respectively, with 19 bases between them. Germline-derived CDR1 and CDR2 are SGHRS and YFSETQ. The CDR3 has 15 residues. CDR3 loop: CASVGPREGDNEQFF. The CDR3, as DNA: TGCGCCAGCGTGGGGCCCAGGGAAGGGGACAATGAGCAGTTCTTC.

The chain carries TRBV5-1 and TRBJ1-5, with a possible D match to TRBD1 (5 bases). From germline, CDR1 is SGHRS and CDR2 YFSETQ. The CDR3 is 15 residues long. The V and J ends lost 5 bases and 0 bases respectively, with 12 bases between them. Here the CDR3 DNA reads TGCGCCAGCAGAAGGGACGGATATAGCAATCAGCCCCAGCATTTT. It translates to CASRRDGYSNQPQHF. Based on the CDR3 plus reference TRBV5-1 and TRBJ1-5, the full variable domain is KAGVTQTPRYLIKTRGQQVTLSCSPISGHRSVSWYQQTPGQGLQFLFEYFSETQRNKGNFPGRFSGRQFSNSRSEMNVSTLELGDSALYLCASRRDGYSNQPQHFGDGTRLSIL.

This chain connects TRBV19 to TRBJ2-1; perhaps TRBD1 as D (5 bases). V was trimmed by 3 bases and J by 8 bases, leaving 11 bases between them. The CDR3 runs to 13 residues. Germline V gene data show CDR1 as LNHDA and CDR2 as SQIVND (reference sequence). Here the CDR3 reads CASSILGADEQFF. CDR3 sequence (DNA): TGTGCCAGTAGTATTTTAGGGGCGGATGAGCAGTTCTTC.

Within the sample, this clone is medium-sized. This rearrangement joins TRBV9 to TRBJ1-1, with D unresolved. V dropped 3 bases and J dropped 0 bases, with 12 bases sitting between them. CDR3 length: 15 residues. The germline gives CDR1 SGDLS, CDR2 YYNGEE. The CDR3 nucleotides read TGTGCCAGCAGCGGTGCAGAACTTTTGAACACTGAAGCTTTCTTT. Its translation is CASSGAELLNTEAFF.

The CDR3 sequence is CSVPGTVGENEKLFF. CDR3 coding DNA: TGCAGCGTTCCCGGGACAGTGGGGGAAAATGAAAAACTGTTTTTT. The V call is TRBV29-1, the J call TRBJ1-4, with 7 nucleotides matching TRBD1. The V gene end was trimmed by 5 bases and the J gene end by 5 bases; junction bases not matched to a gene: 11. The CDR3 length is 15 residues. CDR1 is SQVTM, CDR2 ANQGSEA, per germline.

The chain joins TRBV5-6 to TRBJ1-6; 7 bases line up with TRBD1. Unmatched junction bases numbered 4, after V lost 0 bases and J lost 4 bases. The germline CDR1 and CDR2 sequences are SGHDT and YYEEEE. This CDR3 is built from 16 residues. The CDR3 nucleotides are TGTGCCAGCAGCTTGGCCCCAGGGGGGTATAATTCACCCCTCCACTTT. It codes for CASSLAPGGYNSPLHF.

This clone has only a few counts. The rearrangement joins TRBV7-2 to TRBJ2-7; maybe TRBD2 (5 bases). This CDR3 is built from 14 residues. The V end was cut by 1 base, the J end by 5 bases, with 12 bases between. CDR1 is SGHTA and CDR2 is FQGNSA in the germline V gene. Written as DNA, the CDR3 is TGTGCCAGCAGCTTAGACCGGGGATTCCACGAGCAGTACTTC. Translation gives CASSLDRGFHEQYF.